The present T cell receptor beta chain was sequenced within a study of T cell changes during pregnancy in multiple sclerosis. CDR3 length equals 15 residues. Trimming removed 6 bases from V and 2 bases from J; junction bases left unmatched: 5. Assay: immunoSEQ multiplex PCR; the TCRdb copy retains only in-frame clones and omits some. The data show 89,000 or so clones, with 91% seen just once and roughly 4% held by the top ten. This sequence was found in a female donor in good health, serving as a control in a pregnancy study. Some clones in this sample may be carry-over from other donors' samples. The material sequenced was PBMCs, taken in the first trimester of pregnancy. The chain employs TRBV23-1 and TRBJ2-1, with 9 positions matching TRBD2. Being an ORF, TRBV23-1 has a function that is uncertain. This CDR3 is CASRDSGSPYNEQFF. The CDR3 bases are TGCGCCAGCAGGGATAGCGGGAGCCCCTACAATGAGCAGTTCTTC.